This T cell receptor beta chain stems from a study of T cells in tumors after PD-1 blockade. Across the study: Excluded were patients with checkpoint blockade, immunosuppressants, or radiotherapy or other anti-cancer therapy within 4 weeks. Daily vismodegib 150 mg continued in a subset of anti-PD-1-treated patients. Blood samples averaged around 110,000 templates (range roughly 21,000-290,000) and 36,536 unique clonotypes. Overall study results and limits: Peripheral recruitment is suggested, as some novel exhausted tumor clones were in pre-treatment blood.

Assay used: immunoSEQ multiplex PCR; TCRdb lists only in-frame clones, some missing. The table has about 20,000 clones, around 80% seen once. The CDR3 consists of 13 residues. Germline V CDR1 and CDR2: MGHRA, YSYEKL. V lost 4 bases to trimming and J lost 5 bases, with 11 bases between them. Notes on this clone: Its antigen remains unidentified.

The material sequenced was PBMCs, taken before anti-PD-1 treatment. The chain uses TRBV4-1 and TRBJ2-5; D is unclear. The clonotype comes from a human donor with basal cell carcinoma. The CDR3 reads CASSRLPGETQYF. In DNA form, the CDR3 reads TGCGCCAGCAGCCGTTTACCCGGGGAGACCCAGTACTTC.